This TCR beta chain is drawn from a study of shared clonotypes between healthy human individuals. V was trimmed by 6 bases and J by 2 bases, leaving 27 bases between them. The CDR3 is made up of 19 amino acids. CDR1 and CDR2 from the germline V gene are PRHDT and FYEKMQ (reference sequence). The assay was immunoSEQ multiplex PCR, and TCRdb's table has in-frame clones only and misses some. The sample yields hundreds of thousands of clones, approximately 96% seen once. CD45RO-negative cells were positively selected for CCR7, leaving out terminally differentiated effector memory CD45RA+ cells. Study-wide findings and caveats: Larger estimated richness was generally seen in naive subsets than in memory subsets.

This clone was recorded only once. The target antigen is unknown. V usage is TRBV13 and J usage is TRBJ2-3; tentative D call: TRBD2 (7 bases). The clonotype was recovered from a woman aged 30 to 39 in good health. The sequenced sample consisted of naive CD8+ T cells sorted from blood. CDR3 region: CASRRGALAATVYTDTQYF. The CDR3 DNA sequence: TGTGCCAGCAGGAGGGGGGCCCTAGCGGCCACCGTATACACAGATACGCAGTATTTT. The full variable domain, rest sourced from reference TRBV13 and TRBJ2-3, is AAGVIQSPRHLIKEKRETATLKCYPIPRHDTVYWYQQGPGQDPQFLISFYEKMQSDKGSIPDRFSAQQFSDYHSELNMSSLELGDSALYFCASRRGALAATVYTDTQYFGPGTRLTVL.